This TCR beta chain originates from a study of radiation and T cells in renal cell carcinoma. Time point noted: baseline pretreatment blood. Treatment reported: 15 Gy SBRT to primary tumor, nephrectomy 4 weeks later. Clear cell pathology was present in this patient's renal cell carcinoma. CDR3 length equals 14 residues. Clones were sequenced by immunoSEQ multiplex PCR, and TCRdb holds only the in-frame ones, with some missing. The sample holds some 110,000 clones, around 83% seen once. The receptor comes from a woman aged 60-70 years with renal cell carcinoma. The starting material was blood, obtained from a patient whose treatment included radiotherapy and nephrectomy. The chain carries TRBV6-7 and TRBJ2-5; TRBD1 agrees at 7 bases. The J call may be wrong; the DNA end is better matched by TRBJ2-7. TRBV6-7 is known as an ORF, though its function is uncertain. CDR3 amino acids: CASPKGTEAYEQYF. CDR3 bases: TGTGCCAGCCCGAAAGGGACAGAGGCCTACGAGCAGTACTTC.